This TCR beta chain was recorded in a study of T-cell memory formation after mild COVID-19. Study-wide context: Clusters of TCRs were largely donor specific.

Findings of the study overall: Mainly CM and EM harbored the contracting CD4+ clones; mainly EMRA harbored the CD8+ ones. Pre-infection memory already had some responding clones, implying cross-reactive memory joined.

This clonotype was seen a handful of times. Antigen unknown. Germline V CDR1 and CDR2: MNHEY, SVGAGI. There are 14 residues in the CDR3. V shed 4 bases and J shed 3 bases, with 12 bases lying between them. It was 5'RACE with constant-segment primers that produced the TCR alpha and TCR beta cDNA libraries, which carried sample barcodes and UMIs. TCRdb re-called the 5' RACE reads with MiXCR, one entry per CDR3 protein. The data contain under 150,000 distinct CDR3 sequences, about 20% of them singletons. The chain has TRBV6-5 and TRBJ1-1; D is uncertain. Sequenced material: PBMCs or a T cell subset sorted from them (not recorded which). The receptor was isolated from a man aged 18-30 years who had mild COVID-19 (a few samples of this study predate the infection). Cell type and time point are not known. The DNA of the CDR3 is TGTGCCAGCAGTTCGGCACCTTTGTACACTGAAGCTTTCTTT. Translated, it gives CASSSAPLYTEAFF.